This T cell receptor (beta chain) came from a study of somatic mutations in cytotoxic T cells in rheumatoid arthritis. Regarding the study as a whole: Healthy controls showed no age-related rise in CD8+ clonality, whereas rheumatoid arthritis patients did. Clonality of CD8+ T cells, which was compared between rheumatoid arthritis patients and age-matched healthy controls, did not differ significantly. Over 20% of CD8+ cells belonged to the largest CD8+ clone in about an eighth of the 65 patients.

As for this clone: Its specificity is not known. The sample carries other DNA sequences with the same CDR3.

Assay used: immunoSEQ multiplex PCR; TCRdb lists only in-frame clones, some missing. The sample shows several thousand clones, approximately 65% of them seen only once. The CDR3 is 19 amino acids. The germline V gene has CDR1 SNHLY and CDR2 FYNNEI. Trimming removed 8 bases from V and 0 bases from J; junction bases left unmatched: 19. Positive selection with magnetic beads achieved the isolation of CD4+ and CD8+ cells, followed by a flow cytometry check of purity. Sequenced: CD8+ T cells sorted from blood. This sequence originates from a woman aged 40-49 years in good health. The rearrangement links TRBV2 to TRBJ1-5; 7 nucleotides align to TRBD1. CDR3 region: CASGTGDDAAFYSNQPQHF. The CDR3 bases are TGTGCCAGCGGAACAGGGGATGATGCAGCTTTTTATAGCAATCAGCCCCAGCATTTT.